The next 21 T cell receptor beta chains were all read from a single sample in a study of beta chain features in type 1 diabetes. Study-level points and caveats: For Type 1 diabetes patients, all four CD4+ subsets carried TCRB CDR3s that were moderately but significantly shorter.

Their recognized antigens are unknown. The study reverse transcribed the entire isolated RNA, so it sequenced expressed TCRB transcripts. Using immunoSEQ multiplex PCR, the repertoire was profiled, and TCRdb retains in-frame clones only, with some absent. Seen here are 250,000 to 300,000 clones, roughly 24% observed once, and the top ten hold around 0.011%. What was sequenced was naive CD4+ T cells from blood. The receptor source for this set is a woman aged 25 to 45 with type 1 diabetes.

The gene calls are TRBV30 and TRBJ2-2; D is perhaps TRBD1 (6 bases). Looked up from germline, CDR1 is GTSNPN and CDR2 is SVGIG (reference sequence). V was trimmed by 0 bases and J by 4 bases, leaving 12 bases between them. The CDR3 totals 15 residues. In DNA, the CDR3 is TGTGCCTGGAGTGTATTCTCAGGGGCCACCGGGGAGCTGTTTTTT. Translating it yields CAWSVFSGATGELFF.

V usage is TRBV9 and J usage is TRBJ2-2; D is uncertain. V was cut by 0 bases and J by 0 bases, with 9 bases left in between. The germline V gene has CDR1 SGDLS and CDR2 YYNGEE. The CDR3 spans 16 residues. The CDR3 DNA follows: TGTGCCAGCAGCGTAGGCGTTCCCGCGAACACCGGGGAGCTGTTTTTT. Its protein product is CASSVGVPANTGELFF.

This clone came up a few times. The chain has TRBV9 and TRBJ1-1; D gene unclear. The CDR3 sequence is 14 residues long. Germline assignment: CDR1 SGDLS and CDR2 YYNGEE. V lost 3 bases and J 2 bases, leaving 11 bases between the germline ends. CDR3 coding DNA: TGTGCCAGCAGCGCCGTGGGGAGCAACACTGAAGCTTTCTTT. Its protein is CASSAVGSNTEAFF.

This clone was counted between two and nine times. J is TRBJ2-7 and V is TRBV9; a weak D match, TRBD2 (6 bases). The CDR3 is 15 residues long. V was clipped by 3 bases and J by 7 bases, with 20 bases between them. CDR1 and CDR2 from the germline V gene are SGDLS and YYNGEE. The CDR3 DNA reads TGTGCCAGCAGCGCTAGGAGTTGGGGGGTTGGAGAGCAGTACTTC. This encodes CASSARSWGVGEQYF. Complete variable domain (other parts from reference TRBV9 and TRBJ2-7): DSGVTQTPKHLITATGQRVTLRCSPRSGDLSVYWYQQSLDQGLQFLIQYYNGEERAKGNILERFSAQQFPDLHSELNLSSLELGDSALYFCASSARSWGVGEQYFGPGTRLTVT.

In its sample, this clone was seen a few times. This chain links TRBV5-4 with TRBJ2-6, with TRBD1 as a possible D gene (6 bases). V shed 5 bases and J shed 3 bases, with 15 bases lying between them. The CDR3 contains 16 residues. Germline V CDR1 and CDR2: SGHNT, YYREEE (reference sequence). The CDR3 reads CASSRLDRNGANVLTF. In nucleotides, the CDR3 is TGTGCCAGCAGTAGGCTCGACAGGAATGGGGCCAACGTCCTGACTTTC.

The J gene is TRBJ2-7, the V gene TRBV5-1, with 7 bases fitting TRBD1. CDR1 is SGHRS, CDR2 YFSETQ, per germline. The CDR3 contains 14 residues. V dropped 4 bases and J dropped 7; count of bases not matched to a gene: 11. The CDR3 sequence is CASSPGQPPGEQYF. CDR3 in DNA: TGCGCCAGCAGCCCGGGACAGCCACCGGGGGAGCAGTACTTC.

V usage is TRBV14 and J usage is TRBJ2-1; 14 bases fit TRBD2. Unmatched junction bases numbered 4, after V lost 4 bases and J lost 5 bases. The germline V gene encodes CDR1 SGHDN and CDR2 FVKESK. This CDR3 is 16 amino acids long. The CDR3, as DNA: TGTGCCAGCAGCCCCCTGGGACTAGCGGGGGACAATGAGCAGTTCTTC. Translating gives CASSPLGLAGDNEQFF.

The chain has TRBV18 and TRBJ1-2; TRBD1 aligns across 7 bases. The CDR3 covers 14 residues. V dropped 4 bases and J dropped 4; count of bases not matched to a gene: 6. Germline V lookup: CDR1 KGHSH, CDR2 LQKENI. This chain's CDR3 is CASSLSGQLYGYTF. The CDR3, as DNA: TGTGCCAGCTCACTTTCGGGACAGCTCTATGGCTACACCTTC.

This clone was seen a few times. This rearrangement joins TRBV6-5 to TRBJ2-3; D is possibly TRBD1 (5 bases). V lost 2 bases and J 2 bases, leaving 14 bases between the germline ends. This CDR3 spans 16 amino acids. The germline gives CDR1 MNHEY, CDR2 SVGAGI. The CDR3 DNA is TGTGCCAGCAGTTACGTAGGGGCTAAAGCCACAGATACGCAGTATTTT. It specifies CASSYVGAKATDTQYF.

This clone was seen more than once but under ten times. V and J are TRBV30 and TRBJ2-7, with TRBD2 identical over 7 bases. This CDR3 has 12 amino acids. Germline CDR1 is GTSNPN and CDR2 is SVGIG (reference sequence). The V segment lost 4 bases and the J segment 4 bases; nucleotides outside the gene matches: 4. CDR3 residues: CAWTGRGYEQYF. The DNA for the CDR3 is TGTGCCTGGACAGGGAGGGGTTACGAGCAGTACTTC.

The chain recombines TRBV18 with TRBJ2-7; TRBD2 matches at 10 bases. V lost 0 bases to trimming and J lost 2 bases; unmatched junction nucleotides: 1. The CDR3 totals 15 residues. Germline V gene data show CDR1 as KGHSH and CDR2 as LQKENI. CDR3 DNA: TGTGCCAGCTCACCACCTGGGACTAGCGCCTACGAGCAGTACTTC. Translation gives CASSPPGTSAYEQYF.

This clone has a handful of counts. This chain uses TRBV5-6 with TRBJ2-3, with 8 bases fitting TRBD1. CDR3 length equals 16 residues. The germline CDR1 and CDR2 sequences are SGHDT and YYEEEE. Losses at the gene ends were 1 base for V and 4 bases for J; bases not matched to a gene: 8. CDR3 region: CASSLPGTGAADTQYF. As DNA, the CDR3 is TGTGCCAGCAGCTTGCCCGGGACAGGTGCAGCAGATACGCAGTATTTT.

The V gene is TRBV30, the J gene TRBJ2-1, with D unclear. Trimming shortened V by 2 bases and J by 7 bases, and 9 bases separated the two germline ends. The CDR3 has 12 residues. Germline V gene lookup returns CDR1 GTSNPN and CDR2 SVGIG (reference sequence). The CDR3 loop reads CAWSRVGNEQFF. The CDR3 DNA follows: TGTGCCTGGAGTCGGGTTGGGAATGAGCAGTTCTTC.

This clone has only a few counts. The chain combines TRBV2 with TRBJ2-7; 7 bases line up with TRBD1. V shed 3 bases, J shed 2 bases, and the junction held 4 bases outside the gene matches. CDR1 SNHLY and CDR2 FYNNEI come from the germline V gene. The CDR3 consists of 14 residues. For the CDR3, the DNA is TGTGCCAGCAGTGAGACAGGGACAACCTACGAGCAGTACTTC. Translating gives CASSETGTTYEQYF. Full variable domain (rest looked up from reference TRBV2 and TRBJ2-7): EPEVTQTPSHQVTQMGQEVILRCVPISNHLYFYWYRQILGQKVEFLVSFYNNEISEKSEIFDDQFSVERPDGSNFTLKIRSTKLEDSAMYFCASSETGTTYEQYFGPGTRLTVT.

The chain links TRBV15 to TRBJ2-6, with TRBD1 as a possible D gene (5 bases). CDR1 LNHNV and CDR2 YYDKDF come from the germline V gene (reference sequence). Trimming stripped 6 bases from V and 0 bases from J, with 12 bases between. The CDR3 length is 16 residues. The CDR3 sequence is CATSWERGSGANVLTF. The CDR3 bases are TGTGCCACCAGTTGGGAAAGGGGCTCTGGGGCCAACGTCCTGACTTTC.

The chain uses TRBV5-1 and TRBJ2-1; 11 bases line up with TRBD1. Looked up from germline, CDR1 is SGHRS and CDR2 is YFSETQ. With 6 bases clipped from V and 4 bases from J, the junction kept 3 bases outside the gene matches. The CDR3 consists of 14 residues. This CDR3 is CASNGQGAYNEQFF. Written as DNA, the CDR3 is TGCGCCAGCAACGGACAGGGGGCGTACAATGAGCAGTTCTTC.

This clone has only a few counts. The rearrangement links TRBV27 to TRBJ1-1; a possible D gene is TRBD1 (5 bases). This CDR3 contains 15 residues. V was cut by 4 bases and J by 5 bases, with 17 bases left in between. CDR1 and CDR2 (germline): MNHEY, SMNVEV (reference sequence). CDR3 coding DNA: TGTGCCAGCAGTTCCCATTGGGGGGTGGGAACTGAAGCTTTCTTT. Encoded protein: CASSSHWGVGTEAFF.

V and J are TRBV7-9 and TRBJ1-2, with 9 bases lining up with TRBD1. The CDR3 has 15 residues. The junction had 12 bases not matched to a gene; V was cut back by 5 bases and J by 8 bases. Germline-derived CDR1 and CDR2 are SEHNR and FQNEAQ (reference sequence). CDR3 amino acids: CASSLKQGAHGGYTF. In nucleotides, the CDR3 is TGTGCCAGCAGCCTCAAACAGGGGGCGCATGGAGGCTACACCTTC.

The CDR3 loop reads CAWSGAGQADNQPQHF. For the CDR3, the DNA is TGTGCCTGGAGTGGAGCAGGGCAGGCCGACAATCAGCCCCAGCATTTT. The chain is built from TRBV30 and TRBJ1-5; D might be TRBD1 (5 bases). Germline-derived CDR1 and CDR2 are GTSNPN and SVGIG (reference sequence). The CDR3 is made up of 16 amino acids. Trimming pared 1 base from V and 3 bases from J, leaving 16 bases between.

The rearrangement links TRBV27 to TRBJ1-2; a possible D gene is TRBD1 (5 bases). The CDR3 runs 15 residues. Germline V gene lookup returns CDR1 MNHEY and CDR2 SMNVEV (reference sequence). Trimming stripped 0 bases from V and 3 bases from J, with 11 bases between. The CDR3 sequence is CASSLSWDYDYGYTF. The CDR3 nucleotides are TGTGCCAGCAGTTTATCGTGGGACTATGACTATGGCTACACCTTC.

The sample holds a few counts of this clone. This CDR3 is CASSPKTGGADEQYF. In nucleotides, the CDR3 is TGTGCCAGCAGCCCAAAGACAGGGGGAGCGGACGAGCAGTACTTC. The chain employs TRBV4-2 and TRBJ2-7; 9 nucleotides line up with TRBD1. J was trimmed by 5 bases and V by 4 bases; bases with no gene match: 9. Germline V gives CDR1 LGHNA, CDR2 YNFKEQ. The CDR3 totals 15 residues.